A selection of T cell receptor beta chains follows, all from one sample in a study of cytomegalovirus exposure and HLA in healthy donors. Sequencing used immunoSEQ multiplex PCR; TCRdb keeps in-frame clones, though not all of them. Among more than 55,000 clones listed, about 96% were seen once. Sequencing was done on a sample of PBMCs. The receptors shown here come from a man in his late teens or twenties in good health and CMV-seronegative. CDR3s include the opening cysteine and the closing phenylalanine or tryptophan. The D gene is left open where the match is weak. Part of the rows lack a size; the others show once, few, many or a class for expanded clones.

CDR3: CASREYSGNTIYF; DNA: TGTGCCAGCAGAGAGTACTCTGGAAACACCATATATTTT; J: TRBJ1-3; size: NA; D: NA; length: 13; V: TRBV6-1
CDR3: CASTGGPRETQYF; DNA: TGTGCCAGCACGGGAGGGCCGAGGGAGACCCAGTACTTC; J: TRBJ2-5; size: NA; D: TRBD2; length: 13; V: TRBV2
CDR3: CASRSRMTGTNYGYTF; DNA: TGTGCCAGCAGGAGTAGGATGACAGGCACTAACTATGGCTACACCTTC; J: TRBJ1-2; size: NA; D: NA; length: 16; V: TRBV5-5
CDR3: CASSAQRGNQETQYF; DNA: TGCGCCAGCAGTGCTCAAAGGGGGAACCAAGAGACCCAGTACTTC; J: TRBJ2-5; size: NA; D: NA; length: 15; V: TRBV10-1
CDR3: CASSPEGADGTEAFF; DNA: TGTGCCAGCAGCCCAGAGGGGGCGGACGGCACTGAAGCTTTCTTT; J: TRBJ1-1; size: NA; D: TRBD1; length: 15; V: TRBV7-9
CDR3: CAWSVGVEAFF; DNA: TGTGCCTGGAGTGTAGGGGTTGAAGCTTTCTTT; J: TRBJ1-1; size: NA; D: NA; length: 11; V: TRBV30
CDR3: CASSLVTLGSEQFF; DNA: TGTGCCAGCAGCTTGGTTACGTTGGGGAGTGAGCAGTTCTTC; J: TRBJ2-1; size: NA; D: NA; length: 14; V: TRBV5-6
CDR3: CASSQEPGLAGGLDTQYF; DNA: TGCGCCAGCAGCCAAGAGCCCGGACTAGCGGGAGGTCTTGATACGCAGTATTTT; J: TRBJ2-3; size: NA; D: TRBD2; length: 18; V: TRBV4-3
CDR3: CASSTGQGEPYEQYF; DNA: TGTGCCAGCAGTACGGGACAGGGTGAGCCCTACGAGCAGTACTTC; J: TRBJ2-7; size: NA; D: TRBD1; length: 15; V: TRBV6-5
CDR3: CASSGRTGRVYEQYF; DNA: TGCGCCAGCAGTGGGCGGACAGGGAGGGTTTACGAGCAGTACTTC; J: TRBJ2-7; size: once; D: NA; length: 15; V: TRBV10-2
CDR3: CASSLLFSGTSGNEQFF; DNA: TGTGCCAGCAGTTTGCTCTTCTCCGGGACTAGCGGGAATGAGCAGTTCTTC; J: TRBJ2-1; size: NA; D: TRBD2; length: 17; V: TRBV28
CDR3: CASSYSTDLTEAFF; DNA: TGTGCCAGCAGTTACTCAACAGATCTTACTGAAGCTTTCTTT; J: TRBJ1-1; size: NA; D: NA; length: 14; V: TRBV6-6
CDR3: CASSATGGSYEQYF; DNA: TGTGCCAGCAGCGCGACAGGGGGCTCCTACGAGCAGTACTTC; J: TRBJ2-7; size: NA; D: TRBD1; length: 14; V: TRBV9
CDR3: CSNGGANEQFF; DNA: TGCAGCAACGGGGGGGCTAATGAGCAGTTCTTC; J: TRBJ2-1; size: NA; D: TRBD2; length: 11; V: TRBV29-1
CDR3: CASSLFDSSNQPQHF; DNA: TGTGCCAGCAGCTTATTTGATAGCAGCAATCAGCCCCAGCATTTT; J: TRBJ1-5; size: NA; D: NA; length: 15; V: TRBV5-5
CDR3: CASSEGRGQNLRGVWNQYF; DNA: TGTGCCAGCAGTGAAGGCCGGGGACAGAACCTACGAGGGGTTTGGAATCAGTACTTC; J: TRBJ2-7; size: NA; D: TRBD1; length: 19; V: TRBV6-1
CDR3: CASSQMGSGGYGYTF; DNA: TGCGCCAGCAGCCAAATGGGCTCAGGGGGATATGGCTACACCTTC; J: TRBJ1-2; size: NA; D: TRBD1; length: 15; V: TRBV4-3
CDR3: CASTGQDSNTEAFF; DNA: TGTGCCAGCACTGGGCAGGACTCGAACACTGAAGCTTTCTTT; J: TRBJ1-1; size: NA; D: NA; length: 14; V: TRBV2
CDR3: CASSYGSPDISYEQYF; DNA: TGTGCCAGCAGTTATGGGAGTCCAGACATCTCCTACGAGCAGTACTTC; J: TRBJ2-7; size: NA; D: NA; length: 16; V: TRBV6-5
CDR3: CASSVEAGGVADTQYF; DNA: TGTGCCAGCAGCGTAGAGGCGGGAGGTGTCGCAGATACGCAGTATTTT; J: TRBJ2-3; size: NA; D: TRBD2; length: 16; V: TRBV9
CDR3: CASSSGGWREMNQETQYF; DNA: TGTGCCAGCAGTTCGGGGGGGTGGCGGGAGATGAATCAAGAGACCCAGTACTTC; J: TRBJ2-5; size: NA; D: TRBD2; length: 18; V: TRBV28
CDR3: CASSNGGGRAFF; DNA: TGTGCCAGCAGCAATGGGGGAGGGAGAGCTTTCTTT; J: TRBJ1-1; size: NA; D: NA; length: 12; V: TRBV21-1
CDR3: CASSLAGGPRWSGVF; DNA: TGTGCCAGCAGCTTAGCGGGAGGGCCTCGTTGGAGTGGGGTCTTC; J: TRBJ2-1; size: NA; D: TRBD2; length: 15; V: TRBV11-2
CDR3: CASSPPRLPVGDTQYF; DNA: TGTGCCAGCAGTCCACCTAGACTCCCAGTCGGGGATACGCAGTATTTT; J: TRBJ2-3; size: NA; D: NA; length: 16; V: TRBV28
CDR3: CASSLGTGTETQYF; DNA: TGTGCCAGCAGCTTGGGGACAGGGACGGAGACCCAGTACTTC; J: TRBJ2-5; size: NA; D: TRBD1; length: 14; V: TRBV5-4
CDR3: CASSPSGRHYEQYF; DNA: TGTGCCAGCAGCCCTAGCGGGAGGCACTACGAGCAGTACTTC; J: TRBJ2-7; size: NA; D: TRBD2; length: 14; V: TRBV28
CDR3: CASSFFINNEQFF; DNA: TGTGCCAGCAGTTTTTTTATAAACAATGAGCAGTTCTTC; J: TRBJ2-1; size: NA; D: NA; length: 13; V: TRBV27
CDR3: CASSPSGLVGQETQYF; DNA: TGTGCCAGCAGTCCATCAGGACTAGTCGGTCAAGAGACCCAGTACTTC; J: TRBJ2-5; size: NA; D: TRBD2; length: 16; V: TRBV6-6
CDR3: CASSTPPGDEQYF; DNA: TGTGCCAGCAGCACCCCGCCAGGTGACGAGCAGTACTTC; J: TRBJ2-7; size: NA; D: NA; length: 13; V: TRBV11-2
CDR3: CASSLDRVDDEQYF; DNA: TGTGCCAGCAGTTTGGACAGGGTCGATGACGAGCAGTACTTC; J: TRBJ2-7; size: NA; D: TRBD1; length: 14; V: TRBV27
CDR3: CASSGGNTEAFF; DNA: TGTGCCAGCAGCGGGGGGAACACTGAAGCTTTCTTT; J: TRBJ1-1; size: NA; D: NA; length: 12; V: TRBV2
CDR3: CAWRGDSNQPQHF; DNA: TGTGCCTGGAGGGGAGACAGCAATCAGCCCCAGCATTTT; J: TRBJ1-5; size: NA; D: NA; length: 13; V: TRBV30
CDR3: CASSIDRDKPVAFF; DNA: TGTGCCAGTAGTATAGACAGAGACAAGCCGGTAGCTTTCTTT; J: TRBJ1-1; size: NA; D: NA; length: 14; V: TRBV19